The next 9 T cell receptor beta chains were all read from a single sample in a study of T cells after yellow fever vaccination. TCRdb re-derived calls from the 5' RACE reads in MiXCR, one entry per CDR3 protein. In the table there are 400,000 or so distinct CDR3 sequences, roughly 12% of which are singletons. The source was PBMCs, collected on the day of the first yellow fever vaccination. Receptors originate from a man aged 18 to 29 who received the YFV17D yellow fever vaccine.

This clonotype occurred a few times. The CDR3 bases are TGTGCCAGCAGCTTGGCGGCAGGGCAAGATACGCAGTATTTT. Translated: CASSLAAGQDTQYF. The chain links TRBV5-4 to TRBJ2-3, with a tentative D call TRBD1 (5 bases). Germline values: CDR1 SGHNT, CDR2 YYREEE (reference sequence). This CDR3 contains 14 residues. The V end was cut by 0 bases, the J end by 5 bases, with 10 bases between.

This clonotype has at least ten counts. This chain connects TRBV12-3 or TRBV12-4 to TRBJ2-1, with no clear D. V lost 7 bases and J 2 bases, leaving 6 bases between the germline ends. The length of the CDR3 is 12 residues. The CDR3 nucleotides read TGTGCCAGCACCTTAACCTACAATGAGCAGTTCTTC. Translated, it gives CASTLTYNEQFF.

For the CDR3, the DNA is TGCGCCAGCAGCTTGGTTGAGGGCGCGAACACCGGGGAGCTGTTTTTT. This translates into CASSLVEGANTGELFF. This chain uses TRBV5-1 with TRBJ2-2, with D possibly TRBD2 on 5 matching bases. From germline, CDR1 is SGHRS and CDR2 YFSETQ. Trimming pared 0 bases from V and 0 bases from J, leaving 9 bases between. The CDR3 is 16 residues long.

V gene TRBV9 combines with J gene TRBJ2-5; 12 bases match TRBD2. CDR1 and CDR2 from the germline V gene are SGDLS and YYNGEE. This CDR3 contains 15 residues. J lost 5 bases, V lost 4 bases, and 6 bases had no gene match. CDR3 region: CASSQTSGGRETQYF. The CDR3 nucleotides read TGTGCCAGCAGCCAAACTAGCGGGGGGCGGGAGACCCAGTACTTC.

This clonotype was seen a handful of times. The chain links TRBV20-1 to TRBJ1-1, with D uncertain. CDR1 is DFQATT, CDR2 SNEGSKA, per germline (reference sequence). This CDR3 is 13 amino acids long. V lost 4 bases and J 3 bases, leaving 12 bases between the germline ends. CDR3 DNA: TGCAGTGCTACCTCAGCCGGAGACACTGAAGCTTTCTTT. Encoded protein: CSATSAGDTEAFF.

This clonotype came up a few times. The V call is TRBV4-1, the J call TRBJ2-5; a possible D gene is TRBD2 (5 bases). The CDR3 loop spans 16 amino acids. Between the trimmed V and J ends, which lost 3 bases and 2 bases, there was a span of 16 bases. In germline, CDR1 is MGHRA, CDR2 YSYEKL. The CDR3 coding sequence is TGCGCCAGCAGCCAGACCCAAGGGAGAAGGCAAGAGACCCAGTACTTC. Protein product: CASSQTQGRRQETQYF.

DNA for the CDR3: TGTGCCAGCAGCTTGGGACACAACAATCAGCCCCAGCATTTT. Its translation is CASSLGHNNQPQHF. This sequence joins TRBV11-2 and TRBJ1-5, with D possibly being TRBD1 (6 bases). The CDR3 has 14 amino acids. V lost 3 bases and J lost 3, with 9 bases in between. Germline V gene lookup returns CDR1 SGHAT and CDR2 FQNNGV.

This clonotype appeared a few times. This chain joins TRBV4-3 and TRBJ2-3; D might be TRBD1 (6 bases). This CDR3 is 15 amino acids long. V lost 5 bases and J 0 bases, leaving 12 bases between the germline ends. Germline-derived CDR1 and CDR2 are LGHNA and YSLEER. CDR3 region: CASSSDRTSTDTQYF. The CDR3 DNA reads TGCGCCAGCAGCTCGGACAGAACTAGCACAGATACGCAGTATTTT.

This sequence joins TRBV7-9 and TRBJ1-2, with D uncertain. The CDR3 totals 16 residues. V dropped 0 bases and J dropped 4 bases, with 15 bases sitting between them. Germline V CDR1 and CDR2: SEHNR, FQNEAQ (reference sequence). CDR3 region: CASSLAAGSTSYGYTF. The CDR3, as DNA: TGTGCCAGCAGCTTAGCAGCAGGATCCACCTCCTATGGCTACACCTTC.